The rows below give T cell receptor beta chains drawn from one sample of a study of identifying expanded T cells in peripheral blood. Using immunoSEQ multiplex PCR, the repertoire was profiled, and TCRdb retains in-frame clones only, with some absent. This sample has around 70,000 clones, with almost 90% found just once. The sample was blood. The receptor set was obtained from a person aged 18 to 75 in good health. CDR3s include the opening cysteine and the closing phenylalanine or tryptophan. The D gene is left open where the match is weak. A clone size is listed for some rows: how often the clone was seen (once, few, many), or a class if it is expanded.

>NA|14|TRBD1|TRBJ1-1|TRBV27
CASRQRGTGGPAFF
TGTGCCAGCAGACAAAGGGGGACAGGGGGTCCGGCTTTCTTT
>once|17|NA|TRBJ2-7|TRBV4-3
CASSQKIQASPTYEQYF
TGCGCCAGCAGCCAAAAAATACAGGCATCTCCCACCTACGAGCAGTACTTC
>NA|13|NA|TRBJ1-1|TRBV7-8
CASSLDRHTEAFF
TGTGCCAGCAGCTTAGATCGTCACACTGAAGCTTTCTTT
>NA|13|TRBD2|TRBJ2-1|TRBV6-1
CASRGSFGNEQFF
TGTGCCAGTCGCGGGAGTTTCGGCAATGAGCAGTTCTTC
>NA|15|TRBD2|TRBJ2-1|TRBV9
CASSVGSSGINEQFF
TGTGCCAGCAGCGTAGGGAGTAGCGGGATCAATGAGCAGTTCTTC
>NA|14|TRBD1|TRBJ2-5|TRBV10-1
CASRVTGIQETQYF
TGCGCCAGCAGAGTGACAGGGATCCAAGAGACCCAGTACTTC
>NA|15|TRBD1|TRBJ2-7|TRBV27
CASKPGQRSSYEQYF
TGTGCCAGCAAACCGGGACAGAGGAGCTCCTACGAGCAGTACTTC
>NA|11|NA|TRBJ2-5|TRBV5-4
CASSSQETQYF
TGTGCCAGCAGTTCTCAAGAGACCCAGTACTTC
>NA|16|NA|TRBJ2-4|TRBV7-9
CASSSLNGRAKNIQYF
TGTGCCAGCAGCTCTCTCAATGGGAGAGCCAAAAACATTCAGTACTTC
>NA|15|NA|TRBJ2-1|TRBV11-3
CASSQGGESGNEQFF
TGTGCCAGCAGCCAGGGGGGGGAGTCGGGCAATGAGCAGTTCTTC
>NA|15|TRBD1|TRBJ2-3|TRBV5-1
CASSRDRGGTDTQYF
TGCGCCAGCAGCCGAGACAGGGGGGGCACAGATACGCAGTATTTT
>NA|12|NA|TRBJ2-1|TRBV18
CASSPQRDEQFF
TGTGCCAGCTCCCCACAGCGGGATGAGCAGTTCTTC
>NA|15|NA|TRBJ2-5|TRBV4-3
CASSQGLTGLVTQYF
TGCGCCAGCAGCCAAGGTCTAACAGGGTTGGTGACCCAGTACTTC
>once|14|NA|TRBJ2-6|TRBV28
CASNRGSGANVLTF
TGTGCCAGCAATAGGGGATCTGGGGCCAACGTCCTGACTTTC
>NA|16|NA|TRBJ1-5|TRBV7-2
CASSPTGVVSNQPQHF
TGTGCCAGCAGCCCCACGGGGGTTGTGAGCAATCAGCCCCAGCATTTT
>NA|13|NA|TRBJ2-5|TRBV5-1
CASSLGQQETQYF
TGCGCCAGCAGCTTGGGACAGCAAGAGACCCAGTACTTC
>NA|14|NA|TRBJ2-7|TRBV7-2
CASSLARGVLEQYF
TGTGCCAGCAGCTTGGCTAGGGGGGTCCTGGAGCAGTACTTC
>NA|15|TRBD2|TRBJ2-1|TRBV9
CASSRLADPYNEQFF
TGTGCCAGCAGCAGACTAGCGGACCCCTACAATGAGCAGTTCTTC
>NA|10|NA|TRBJ2-7|TRBV2
CASSIYEQYF
TGTGCCAGCAGTATCTACGAGCAGTACTTC
>NA|17|NA|TRBJ2-7|TRBV27
CASSLSKLSGHTYEQYF
TGTGCCAGCAGTTTATCGAAACTGTCGGGACACACCTACGAGCAGTACTTC
>once|12|TRBD1|TRBJ2-5|TRBV2
CASTEGAETQYF
TGTGCCAGCACAGAGGGGGCAGAGACCCAGTACTTC
>NA|15|NA|TRBJ1-2|TRBV21-1
CASSPKGRGDYGYTF
TGTGCCAGCAGCCCAAAGGGCAGGGGGGACTATGGCTACACCTTC
>NA|13|NA|TRBJ2-7|TRBV25-1
CASSEGGVTEQYF
TGTGCCAGCAGTGAGGGTGGGGTCACTGAGCAGTACTTC
>NA|18|TRBD1|TRBJ1-6|TRBV4-1
CASSQESGQGRNNSPLHF
TGCGCCAGCAGCCAAGAGTCCGGACAGGGGAGGAATAATTCACCCCTCCACTTT
>NA|16|TRBD2|TRBJ2-3|TRBV4-3
CASSQISGKGSDTQYF
TGCGCCAGCAGCCAGATTAGCGGGAAGGGCTCAGATACGCAGTATTTT
>NA|15|TRBD1|TRBJ2-5|TRBV4-3
CASSQQDRGRETQYF
TGCGCCAGCAGCCAACAGGACAGGGGGAGAGAGACCCAGTACTTC
>NA|14|NA|TRBJ1-3|TRBV6-5
CASRTRGSGNTIYF
TGTGCCAGCAGGACCCGTGGCTCTGGAAACACCATATATTTT
>NA|14|NA|TRBJ2-5|TRBV11-2
CASGGSGDQETQYF
TGTGCCAGCGGGGGGTCAGGGGACCAAGAGACCCAGTACTTC
>NA|15|NA|TRBJ2-7|TRBV4-2
CASSQEAGLYYEQYF
TGTGCCAGCAGCCAAGAGGCAGGGCTATACTACGAGCAGTACTTC
>NA|16|TRBD1|TRBJ2-2|TRBV5-1
CASSLALGQGAGELFF
TGCGCCAGCAGCTTGGCCCTAGGACAGGGAGCCGGGGAGCTGTTTTTT
>NA|16|TRBD2|TRBJ2-3|TRBV27
CASSMGPGLAGGMQYF
TGTGCCAGCAGTATGGGACCGGGACTAGCGGGAGGGATGCAGTATTTT
>NA|18|TRBD2|TRBJ2-2|TRBV4-3
CASSQRLAGWQSTGELFF
TGCGCCAGCAGCCAACGGCTAGCGGGATGGCAGAGCACCGGGGAGCTGTTTTTT
>NA|15|TRBD2|TRBJ2-1|TRBV13
CASSLWLAGRNEQFF
TGTGCCAGCAGCTTATGGCTAGCGGGGCGCAATGAGCAGTTCTTC
>once|16|NA|TRBJ2-2|TRBV4-2
CASSQDEGSYTGELFF
TGTGCCAGCAGCCAAGATGAGGGCAGCTACACCGGGGAGCTGTTTTTT
>NA|15|NA|TRBJ1-5|TRBV19
CASSIDYGSNQPQHF
TGTGCCAGTAGTATAGATTATGGCAGCAATCAGCCCCAGCATTTT
>NA|14|NA|TRBJ2-6|TRBV5-6
CASRGRSGANVLTF
TGTGCCAGCAGAGGTCGCTCTGGGGCCAACGTCCTGACTTTC
>NA|14|NA|TRBJ2-5|TRBV5-8
CASSLFRTEETQYF
TGTGCCAGCAGCTTGTTCCGGACAGAAGAGACCCAGTACTTC
>NA|14|NA|TRBJ1-1|TRBV12-5
CASGLGEWNTEAFF
TGTGCTAGTGGTCTCGGGGAGTGGAACACTGAAGCTTTCTTT
>NA|17|NA|TRBJ2-1|TRBV6-1
CASSEAYGRSENNEQFF
TGTGCCAGCAGTGAAGCATACGGCAGGTCAGAAAACAATGAGCAGTTCTTC
>few|15|NA|TRBJ1-2|TRBV5-1
CASSLGDGTNYGYTF
TGCGCCAGCAGCTTGGGGGACGGCACGAACTATGGCTACACCTTC
>NA|13|NA|TRBJ2-1|TRBV5-1
CASSTGLNNEQFF
TGCGCCAGCAGCACGGGACTCAACAATGAGCAGTTCTTC
>once|15|TRBD1|TRBJ2-3|TRBV5-4
CASSSGGMGNQPQYF
TGTGCCAGCAGCTCAGGGGGCATGGGCAATCAGCCCCAGTATTTT
>once|15|NA|TRBJ2-2|TRBV5-4
CASSLAGWASGELFF
TGTGCCAGCAGCTTGGCGGGGTGGGCGTCTGGGGAGCTGTTTTTT
>NA|12|NA|TRBJ1-2|TRBV11-2
CASSLAGVGYTF
TGTGCCAGCAGCTTAGCAGGGGTTGGCTACACCTTC
>once|17|NA|TRBJ2-3|TRBV27
CASSFTPGPAGTDTQYF
TGTGCCAGCAGTTTTACGCCCGGACCTGCGGGCACAGATACGCAGTATTTT
>NA|16|NA|TRBJ2-1|TRBV10-1
CASSVRAVSSYNEQFF
TGCGCCAGCAGTGTTCGAGCGGTAAGCTCCTACAATGAGCAGTTCTTC
>NA|15|NA|TRBJ1-2|TRBV19
CASRIGASLGYGYTF
TGTGCCAGTAGAATAGGCGCGAGTCTGGGATATGGCTACACCTTC
>NA|13|NA|TRBJ2-5|TRBV2
CASSVTLAETQYF
TGTGCCAGCAGTGTGACCTTGGCGGAGACCCAGTACTTC
>once|14|NA|TRBJ1-2|TRBV5-6
CASSPGTLDHGYTF
TGTGCCAGCAGCCCCGGGACACTCGACCATGGCTACACCTTC
>NA|15|TRBD1|TRBJ2-2|TRBV6-5
CASSAQGALVGELFF
TGTGCCAGCAGTGCCCAGGGGGCGTTGGTCGGGGAGCTGTTTTTT
>once|19|TRBD2|TRBJ2-2|TRBV9
CASSVAGAGGGANTGELFF
TGTGCCAGCAGCGTAGCAGGGGCGGGGGGCGGCGCGAACACCGGGGAGCTGTTTTTT
>NA|15|NA|TRBJ2-1|TRBV4-2
CASSQELGSTDEQFF
TGTGCCAGCAGCCAAGAACTAGGTTCCACCGATGAGCAGTTCTTC
>NA|13|NA|TRBJ1-5|TRBV4-1
CASSRGRDQPQHF
TGCGCCAGCAGCAGAGGACGAGATCAGCCCCAGCATTTT
>NA|13|NA|TRBJ1-1|TRBV10-3
CAIRGTENTEAFF
TGTGCCATCAGGGGGACGGAGAACACTGAAGCTTTCTTT
>NA|17|TRBD2|TRBJ2-1|TRBV5-1
CASSLGLAGSSYNEQFF
TGCGCCAGCAGCTTGGGATTAGCGGGAAGCTCCTACAATGAGCAGTTCTTC